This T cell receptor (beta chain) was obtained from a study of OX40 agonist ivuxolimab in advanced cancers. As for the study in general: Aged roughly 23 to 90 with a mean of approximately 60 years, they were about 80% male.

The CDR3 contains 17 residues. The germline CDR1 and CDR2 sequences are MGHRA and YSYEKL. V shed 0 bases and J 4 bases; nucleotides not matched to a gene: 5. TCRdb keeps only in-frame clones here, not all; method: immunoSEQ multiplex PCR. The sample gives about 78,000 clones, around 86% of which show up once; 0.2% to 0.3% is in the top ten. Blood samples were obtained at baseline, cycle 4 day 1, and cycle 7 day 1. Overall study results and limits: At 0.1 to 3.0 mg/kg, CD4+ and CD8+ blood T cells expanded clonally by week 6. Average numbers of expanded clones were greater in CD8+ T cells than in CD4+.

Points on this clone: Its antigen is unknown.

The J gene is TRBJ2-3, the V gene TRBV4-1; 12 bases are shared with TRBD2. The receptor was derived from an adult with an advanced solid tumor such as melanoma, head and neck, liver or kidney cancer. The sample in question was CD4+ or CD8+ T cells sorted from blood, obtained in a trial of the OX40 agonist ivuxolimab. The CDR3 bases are TGCGCCAGCAGCCAAGATCGGAGACTAGCGGGGGCAGATACGCAGTATTTT. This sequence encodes CASSQDRRLAGADTQYF.